This T cell receptor beta chain was recorded in a study of T cell clonality in common variable immunodeficiency. The repertoire was sequenced with immunoSEQ multiplex PCR; TCRdb's copy has only in-frame clones and lacks some. This repertoire holds approximately 42,000 clones, and none appear only once. Most patients and controls had Caucasian heritage. This clone was seen repeatedly, ten times or more. The read gets to within 3 residues of the CDR3 end, and the germline J gene fills in the rest. This CDR3 comprises 18 residues. Germline V lookup: CDR1 LGHDT, CDR2 YNNKEL (reference sequence). Trimming removed 0 bases from V and 4 bases from J, with 21 bases in between.

The rearrangement uses TRBV3-1 (or the pseudogene TRBV3-2) and TRBJ2-5; D perhaps matches TRBD2 (5 bases). Sequencing input: peripheral blood mononuclear cells. This receptor was taken from a person aged 18-69 years in good health. The CDR3 reads CASSQDEERKLWGETQYF. Incomplete CDR3 DNA: TGTGCCAGCAGCCAAGATGAGGAGCGGAAGCTTTGGGGAGAGACC.